These 28 T cell receptor beta chains came from one sample sequenced in a study of T cell changes during pregnancy in multiple sclerosis. Using immunoSEQ multiplex PCR, the repertoire was profiled, and TCRdb retains in-frame clones only, with some absent. The profile covers under 50,000 clones, with 85% to 95% appearing a single time and about 4.7% taken by the ten largest. Sample: CD8+ T cells from peripheral blood mononuclear cells, taken in the first trimester of pregnancy. Source of these receptors: a female donor with multiple sclerosis, enrolled in a pregnancy study.

The count of this clone is one. The genes are TRBV5-4 and TRBJ1-2; possibly TRBD1 for D (6 bases). Looked up from germline, CDR1 is SGHNT and CDR2 is YYREEE (reference sequence). Trimming removed 3 bases at V and 2 bases at J, with 11 bases between. This CDR3 spans 14 amino acids. CDR3 coding DNA: TGTGCCAGCAGCTCCCTTGACAGGAACTATGGCTACACCTTC. This gives the protein CASSSLDRNYGYTF.

CDR3 coding DNA: TGTGCCAGCAGCTTGGCCCACAATGAGCAGTTCTTC. Its translation is CASSLAHNEQFF. This sequence joins TRBV11-2 and TRBJ2-1, with no clear D. CDR3 size: 12 residues. Per the germline V gene, CDR1 is SGHAT and CDR2 is FQNNGV. Trimming pared 3 bases from V and 5 bases from J, leaving 5 bases between. The full variable domain, its missing parts supplied by reference TRBV11-2 and TRBJ2-1, is EAGVAQSPRYKIIEKRQSVAFWCNPISGHATLYWYQQILGQGPKLLIQFQNNGVVDDSQLPKDRFSAERLKGVDSTLKIQPAKLEDSAVYLCASSLAHNEQFFGPGTRLTVL.

The rearrangement links TRBV19 to TRBJ2-3; TRBD1 matches at 9 bases. Looked up from germline, CDR1 is LNHDA and CDR2 is SQIVND (reference sequence). The CDR3 sequence is 14 residues long. Trimming at V came to 4 bases and at J to 4 bases, leaving 3 bases not matched to a gene. The CDR3: CASSTGQGPDTQYF. The DNA of the CDR3 is TGTGCCAGTAGTACGGGACAGGGCCCAGATACGCAGTATTTT. Variable domain in full (rest from reference TRBV19 and TRBJ2-3): DGGITQSPKYLFRKEGQNVTLSCEQNLNHDAMYWYRQDPGQGLRLIYYSQIVNDFQKGDIAEGYSVSREKKESFPLTVTSAQKNPTAFYLCASSTGQGPDTQYFGPGTRLTVL.

The chain employs TRBV4-2 and TRBJ2-1; 10 bases align to TRBD2. J lost 8 bases, V lost 0 bases, and 13 bases had no gene match. Germline V gene data show CDR1 as LGHNA and CDR2 as YNFKEQ. The CDR3 contains 18 residues. CDR3 region: CASSQDSPVASGGHEQFF. The CDR3 DNA reads as TGTGCCAGCAGCCAAGATAGCCCCGTGGCTAGCGGGGGCCATGAGCAGTTCTTC.

Here the CDR3 reads CASSPGRGGYGYTF. The CDR3, as DNA: TGTGCCAGCAGCCCAGGAAGGGGCGGCTATGGCTACACCTTC. The rearrangement links TRBV4-2 to TRBJ1-2; a weak D match, TRBD1 (5 bases). Trimming took off 4 bases at V and 4 bases at J, with 13 bases between the two ends. In germline, CDR1 is LGHNA, CDR2 YNFKEQ. The CDR3 covers 14 residues.

The chain uses TRBV11-2 and TRBJ1-4, with TRBD1 matching 7 bases. Looked up from germline, CDR1 is SGHAT and CDR2 is FQNNGV. This CDR3 region has 13 residues. Germline trimming cut 5 bases from V and 6 bases from J; bases unmatched to any gene: 3. The CDR3 DNA sequence: TGTGCCAGCAGCCGTGGGACAGATGAAAAACTGTTTTTT. Translated, it gives CASSRGTDEKLFF.

The rearrangement links TRBV5-8 to TRBJ2-7, with D perhaps TRBD1 (6 bases). The germline CDR1 and CDR2 sequences are SGHTS and YDEGEE. The germline V and J ends were trimmed by 3 bases and 2 bases, with 12 bases remaining between them. The CDR3 has 14 residues. CDR3 in amino acids: CASSSLDRTYEQYF. The CDR3 bases are TGTGCCAGCAGCTCGCTCGACAGGACCTACGAGCAGTACTTC.

The chain employs TRBV13 and TRBJ2-7; D may be TRBD2 (5 bases). The germline CDR1 and CDR2 sequences are PRHDT and FYEKMQ (reference sequence). Trimming took off 8 bases at V and 6 bases at J, with 17 bases between the two ends. The CDR3 runs to 13 residues. CDR3 region: CASLGRTRGEQYF. CDR3 DNA: TGTGCCAGCCTAGGACGAACTCGGGGCGAGCAGTACTTC.

The chain carries TRBV7-8 and TRBJ1-1, with 9 bases fitting TRBD1. Germline V gives CDR1 SGHVS, CDR2 FQNEAQ. This CDR3 is 14 amino acids long. V lost 5 bases, J lost 7 bases, and 8 bases stayed unmatched. The CDR3 coding sequence is TGTGCCAGCAGCCTAACCGGGACAGGGCGTGAAGCTTTCTTT. Its translation is CASSLTGTGREAFF.

The J gene is TRBJ2-3, the V gene TRBV4-2; 7 nucleotides agree with TRBD2. Germline lookup yields CDR1 LGHNA and CDR2 YNFKEQ. The CDR3 is 18 residues long. V dropped 1 base and J dropped 2; count of bases not matched to a gene: 12. The CDR3 DNA is TGTGCCAGCAGCCAAGTAAATGACCCTAGCGGATACACAGATACGCAGTATTTT. It yields the protein CASSQVNDPSGYTDTQYF.

The gene calls are TRBV2 and TRBJ1-2; D is uncertain. The CDR3 is 13 amino acids. Germline V gives CDR1 SNHLY, CDR2 FYNNEI. V lost 6 bases and J 4 bases, leaving 12 bases between the germline ends. The CDR3 nucleotides read TGTGCCAGCAGACTTTCCCTCGGCTATGGCTACACCTTC. Protein sequence: CASRLSLGYGYTF. Combining the CDR3 with reference TRBV2 and TRBJ1-2 gives the whole variable domain EPEVTQTPSHQVTQMGQEVILRCVPISNHLYFYWYRQILGQKVEFLVSFYNNEISEKSEIFDDQFSVERPDGSNFTLKIRSTKLEDSAMYFCASRLSLGYGYTFGSGTRLTVV.

The chain recombines TRBV27 with TRBJ2-1; D remains ambiguous. The germline gives CDR1 MNHEY, CDR2 SMNVEV (reference sequence). Trimming took off 5 bases at V and 3 bases at J, with 11 bases between the two ends. The CDR3 runs 14 residues. CDR3 nucleotides: TGTGCCAGCAGTCCCATACTGAGCTACAATGAGCAGTTCTTC. This codes for CASSPILSYNEQFF.

This chain connects TRBV19 to TRBJ1-6, with 7 bases that match TRBD1. There are 15 residues in the CDR3. In germline, CDR1 is LNHDA, CDR2 SQIVND (reference sequence). V trimming: 3 bases; J trimming: 8 bases; junction bases outside the gene matches: 7. The CDR3 reads CASSIINRGYSPLHF. The CDR3 nucleotides are TGTGCCAGTAGTATCATAAACAGGGGATATTCACCCCTCCACTTT.

This chain joins TRBV28 and TRBJ2-1; 9 positions agree with TRBD1. The CDR3 extends over 14 amino acids. Germline V lookup: CDR1 MDHEN, CDR2 SYDVKM. Trimming at V came to 3 bases and at J to 8 bases, leaving 5 bases not matched to a gene. CDR3 protein: CASSFPTGGYEQFF. The CDR3 nucleotides are TGTGCCAGCAGTTTCCCTACAGGGGGCTATGAGCAGTTCTTC. Together with reference TRBV28 and TRBJ2-1, the CDR3 gives the full variable domain: DVKVTQSSRYLVKRTGEKVFLECVQDMDHENMFWYRQDPGLGLRLIYFSYDVKMKEKGDIPEGYSVSREKKERFSLILESASTNQTSMYLCASSFPTGGYEQFFGPGTRLTVL.

The chain carries TRBV27 and TRBJ2-7; 12 positions match TRBD1. The CDR3 loop spans 16 amino acids. Germline V gives CDR1 MNHEY, CDR2 SMNVEV (reference sequence). With 3 bases clipped from V and 4 bases from J, the junction kept 7 bases outside the gene matches. The CDR3 nucleotides are TGTGCCAGCAGTTTGGGGGGACAGGGGGCATGGTACGAGCAGTACTTC. It yields the protein CASSLGGQGAWYEQYF.

The V call is TRBV27, the J call TRBJ2-2; 13 nucleotides agree with TRBD2. CDR3 size: 18 residues. The trim removed 5 bases at V and 6 bases at J, leaving 12 bases unmatched. Germline loops: CDR1 MNHEY, CDR2 SMNVEV (reference sequence). Written as DNA, the CDR3 is TGTGCCAGCAGTCCCTGGACTAGCGGGGGTGTCCGCGCCGGGGAGCTGTTTTTT. Its protein product is CASSPWTSGGVRAGELFF.

The J gene is TRBJ2-3, the V gene TRBV7-3, with 8 bases matching TRBD2. The CDR3 sequence is 15 residues long. Per germline, CDR1 SGHTA and CDR2 FQGTGA. V lost 3 bases and J lost 2; bases outside the gene matches: 4. In DNA form, the CDR3 reads TGTGCCAGCAGCTTCGGGACTAGTTCCACAGATACGCAGTATTTT. Amino acid sequence: CASSFGTSSTDTQYF. Together with reference TRBV7-3 and TRBJ2-3, the CDR3 gives the full variable domain: GAGVSQTPSNKVTEKGKYVELRCDPISGHTALYWYRQSLGQGPEFLIYFQGTGAADDSGLPNDRFFAVRPEGSVSTLKIQRTERGDSAVYLCASSFGTSSTDTQYFGPGTRLTVL.

The chain recombines TRBV5-5 with TRBJ2-7; TRBD1 matches 8 bases. The germline gives CDR1 SGHKS, CDR2 YYEKEE (reference sequence). The J segment lost 5 bases and the V segment lost 5 bases, leaving 6 bases of the junction unmatched. The CDR3 runs to 13 residues. This CDR3 reads CASSYDRGHEQYF. The CDR3 region has the DNA TGTGCCAGCAGTTATGACAGGGGCCACGAGCAGTACTTC.

The chain links TRBV29-1 to TRBJ2-1; 11 bases agree with TRBD2. Germline CDR1 SQVTM, CDR2 ANQGSEA. With 7 bases clipped from V and 4 bases from J, the junction kept 9 bases outside the gene matches. CDR3 length: 15 amino acids. The CDR3 nucleotides are TGCAGCGGTCGCGGACTAGCGGGCCTATACAATGAGCAGTTCTTC. Translation gives CSGRGLAGLYNEQFF.

The V and J genes are TRBV1 and TRBJ2-3; the D call TRBD2 from the table was never checked on the DNA. TRBV1 is reported as a pseudogene. The CDR3 consists of 19 residues. The CDR3 reads CTSSQSASGSRAPPDTQYF. CDR3 coding DNA: TGCACCAGCAGCCAAAGTGCTAGCGGGAGCCGTGCCCCCCCAGATACGCAGTATTTT.

The chain uses TRBV19 and TRBJ2-2; perhaps TRBD2 as D (6 bases). This CDR3 has 14 residues. The V and J ends lost 8 bases and 1 base respectively, with 11 bases between them. Looked up from germline, CDR1 is LNHDA and CDR2 is SQIVND (reference sequence). CDR3 sequence (DNA): TGTGCCAGTGGTTTGGGGGGGAACACCGGGGAGCTGTTTTTT. Its translation is CASGLGGNTGELFF.

This sequence joins TRBV19 and TRBJ2-7, with 7 positions matching TRBD1. Germline V gene lookup returns CDR1 LNHDA and CDR2 SQIVND (reference sequence). V dropped 3 bases and J dropped 5; count of bases not matched to a gene: 7. The CDR3 spans 14 residues. For the CDR3, the DNA is TGTGCCAGTAGTATCCGAGACAGGGTTCACGAGCAGTACTTC. It specifies CASSIRDRVHEQYF. Drawing the rest from reference TRBV19 and TRBJ2-7, the complete variable domain is DGGITQSPKYLFRKEGQNVTLSCEQNLNHDAMYWYRQDPGQGLRLIYYSQIVNDFQKGDIAEGYSVSREKKESFPLTVTSAQKNPTAFYLCASSIRDRVHEQYFGPGTRLTVT.

J is TRBJ2-7 and V is TRBV28, with 7 bases matching TRBD1. The CDR3 has 14 amino acids. Germline V lookup: CDR1 MDHEN, CDR2 SYDVKM. The V segment lost 2 bases and the J segment 0 bases; nucleotides outside the gene matches: 1. CDR3 sequence reads: CASSLGTDSYEQYF. CDR3 nucleotides: TGTGCCAGCAGTTTAGGGACAGACTCCTACGAGCAGTACTTC.

This chain connects TRBV9 to TRBJ1-1; no firm D call. Trimming took off 4 bases at V and 6 bases at J, with 13 bases between the two ends. Germline V gene sequence: CDR1 SGDLS, CDR2 YYNGEE. The CDR3 spans 13 residues. CDR3 DNA sequence: TGTGCCAGCAGCCCCCTGAGGTCCGCTGAAGCTTTCTTT. Translating it yields CASSPLRSAEAFF.

V usage is TRBV4-3 and J usage is TRBJ1-5; TRBD1 agrees at 8 bases. Trimming cost V 0 bases and J 0 bases; bases outside gene matches: 7. The CDR3 is 18 residues long. Germline lookup yields CDR1 LGHNA and CDR2 YSLEER. The chain's CDR3 is CASSQDRTGGYSNQPQHF. The CDR3 DNA reads as TGCGCCAGCAGCCAAGACCGAACAGGGGGTTATAGCAATCAGCCCCAGCATTTT.

The chain couples TRBV5-1 to TRBJ1-1, with TRBD1 identical over 7 bases. V gave up 3 bases and J gave up 3 bases; unmatched junction bases: 5. Germline CDR1 SGHRS, CDR2 YFSETQ. This CDR3 region has 14 residues. In nucleotides, the CDR3 is TGCGCCAGCAGCTGGGACAGTGATTACACTGAAGCTTTCTTT. Its protein is CASSWDSDYTEAFF.

CDR3 coding DNA: TGTGCCAGCTCACCATACCCCTCTAACGAGCAGTACTTC. It encodes CASSPYPSNEQYF. The chain joins TRBV18 to TRBJ2-7; no clear D gene. The CDR3 is made up of 13 amino acids. Germline values: CDR1 KGHSH, CDR2 LQKENI. The V gene lost 2 bases and the J gene lost 5 bases, with 10 bases spanning the gap.

The chain has TRBV27 and TRBJ1-2; tentative D call: TRBD1 (5 bases). There are 14 residues in the CDR3. Trimming left V 0 bases short and J 0 bases short, with 5 bases between. Germline V gives CDR1 MNHEY, CDR2 SMNVEV (reference sequence). In DNA form, the CDR3 reads TGTGCCAGCAGTTTATCGGGGCCTAACTATGGCTACACCTTC. Translated: CASSLSGPNYGYTF.